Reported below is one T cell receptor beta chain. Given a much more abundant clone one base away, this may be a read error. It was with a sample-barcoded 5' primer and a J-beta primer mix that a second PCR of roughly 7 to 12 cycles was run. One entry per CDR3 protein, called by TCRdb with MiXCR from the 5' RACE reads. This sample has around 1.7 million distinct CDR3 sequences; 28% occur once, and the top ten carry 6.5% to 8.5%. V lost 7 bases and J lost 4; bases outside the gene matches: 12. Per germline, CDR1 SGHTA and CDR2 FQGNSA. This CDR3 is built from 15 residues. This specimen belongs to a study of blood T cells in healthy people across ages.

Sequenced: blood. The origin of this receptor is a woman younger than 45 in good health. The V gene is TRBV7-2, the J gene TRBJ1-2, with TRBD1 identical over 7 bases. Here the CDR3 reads CASNFRDSGGYGYTF. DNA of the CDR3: TGTGCCAGCAACTTCCGGGACAGCGGGGGCTATGGCTACACCTTC.